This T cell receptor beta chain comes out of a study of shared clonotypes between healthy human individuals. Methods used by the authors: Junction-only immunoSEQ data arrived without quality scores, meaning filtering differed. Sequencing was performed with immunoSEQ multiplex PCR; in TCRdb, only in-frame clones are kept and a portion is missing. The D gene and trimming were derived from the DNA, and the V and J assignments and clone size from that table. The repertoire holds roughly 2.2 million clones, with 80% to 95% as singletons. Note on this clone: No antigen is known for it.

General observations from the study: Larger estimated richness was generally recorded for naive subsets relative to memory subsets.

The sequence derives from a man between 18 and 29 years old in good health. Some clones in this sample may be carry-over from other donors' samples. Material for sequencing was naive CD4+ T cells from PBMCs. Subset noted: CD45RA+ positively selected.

Here the CDR3 reads CASSISRQAPRGYTF. DNA for the CDR3: TGTGCCAGTAGTATAAGTAGGCAGGCCCCCCGGGGCTACACCTTC. The gene calls are TRBV19 and TRBJ1-2; no firm D call. This CDR3 region has 15 residues. Germline V CDR1 and CDR2: LNHDA, SQIVND (reference sequence). Trimming took 2 bases from V and 8 from J, leaving 18 bases between them.